Following are 16 T cell receptor beta chains from one sample sequenced in a study of identifying expanded T cells in peripheral blood. The repertoire was sequenced with immunoSEQ multiplex PCR; TCRdb's copy has only in-frame clones and lacks some. Of roughly 75,000 clones detected, about 90% appear once; the ten largest clones hold more than 3%. What was sequenced was blood. The receptors shown here come from a person aged 18 to 69 in good health.

The chain uses TRBV27 and TRBJ2-1; TRBD2 agrees at 12 bases. This CDR3 spans 17 amino acids. In germline, CDR1 is MNHEY, CDR2 SMNVEV (reference sequence). Trimming removed 6 bases from V and 7 bases from J; junction bases left unmatched: 13. CDR3 bases: TGTGCCAGCAGCTCACCCCTAGCGGGAGGGCCAGGGAATGAGCAGTTCTTC. As protein: CASSSPLAGGPGNEQFF.

J is TRBJ2-7 and V is TRBV4-3; D is perhaps TRBD1 (6 bases). The V end was cut by 3 bases, the J end by 1 base, with 16 bases between. Germline V gene lookup returns CDR1 LGHNA and CDR2 YSLEER. CDR3 size: 16 residues. The CDR3 sequence is CASSHSATGESYEQYF. CDR3 DNA sequence: TGCGCCAGCAGCCACTCAGCGACAGGAGAGTCCTACGAGCAGTACTTC.

V gene TRBV6-1 combines with J gene TRBJ2-7; 11 bases map to TRBD2. From germline, CDR1 is MNHNS and CDR2 SASEGT. This CDR3 spans 15 amino acids. J gave up 4 bases and V 7 bases, and 9 bases lay outside the gene matches. The CDR3 region is CASKATGTSGYEQYF. Here the CDR3 DNA reads TGTGCCAGCAAAGCTACCGGGACTAGCGGATACGAGCAGTACTTC.

The chain is built from TRBV25-1 and TRBJ2-5; D ambiguous. The CDR3 has 13 residues. V was shortened by 9 bases and J by 5 bases, with 16 bases between the two germline ends. CDR1 is MGHDK, CDR2 SYGVNS, per germline. The CDR3 here is CASGPSIIETQYF. The CDR3 nucleotides read TGTGCCAGTGGCCCGAGCATTATTGAGACCCAGTACTTC.

This rearrangement joins TRBV5-1 to TRBJ2-5; 10 bases map to TRBD1. The assigned J gene may be wrong: the sequence end matches TRBJ2-7 better. This CDR3 spans 14 amino acids. Germline CDR1 reads SGHRS; CDR2 reads YFSETQ. The chain's CDR3 is CASSPTGGSYEQYF. In DNA, the CDR3 is TGCGCCAGCAGCCCGACAGGGGGCAGCTACGAGCAGTACTTC.

This chain connects TRBV19 to TRBJ2-7; the D is unclear. This CDR3 spans 13 amino acids. Looked up from germline, CDR1 is LNHDA and CDR2 is SQIVND (reference sequence). The V gene lost 5 bases and the J gene lost 0 bases, with 8 bases spanning the gap. In DNA form, the CDR3 reads TGTGCCAGTAGTTATGGACCCTCCTACGAGCAGTACTTC. This translates into CASSYGPSYEQYF.

This clone came up once. The chain employs TRBV10-3 and TRBJ2-5; D is possibly TRBD1 (5 bases). Germline CDR1 ENHRY, CDR2 SYGVKD. Trimming stripped 3 bases from V and 2 bases from J, with 7 bases between. This CDR3 is 13 amino acids long. Here the CDR3 reads CAISDRVQETQYF. CDR3 DNA sequence: TGTGCCATCAGTGACAGGGTGCAAGAGACCCAGTACTTC.

The chain is built from TRBV7-2 and TRBJ2-5; 11 nucleotides agree with TRBD2. This CDR3 region has 15 residues. Trimming took 5 bases from V and 4 from J; bases not matched to a gene: 6. Germline V gene lookup returns CDR1 SGHTA and CDR2 FQGNSA. CDR3 DNA: TGTGCCAGCAGCGCTAGCGGGGGGCAGGTAGAGACCCAGTACTTC. It is translated as CASSASGGQVETQYF.

The rearrangement links TRBV28 to TRBJ1-1; TRBD1 is a possible D gene (5 bases). With 5 bases removed from V and 1 base from J, the gap between germline ends came to 11 bases. The CDR3 has 14 residues. Per germline, CDR1 MDHEN and CDR2 SYDVKM. CDR3 in amino acids: CASSEPTGNTEAFF. The DNA for the CDR3 is TGTGCCAGCAGTGAACCCACAGGGAACACTGAAGCTTTCTTT.

The chain employs TRBV5-1 and TRBJ2-5, with 9 bases aligning to TRBD1. The CDR3 loop spans 14 amino acids. V lost 2 bases and J lost 5; bases outside the gene matches: 4. The germline CDR1 and CDR2 sequences are SGHRS and YFSETQ. Here the CDR3 DNA reads TGCGCCAGCAGCTTACAGGGGGCGGGGGAGACCCAGTACTTC. It translates to CASSLQGAGETQYF.

The rearrangement uses TRBV6-5 and TRBJ2-5; D call uncertain. The CDR3 has 13 amino acids. The germline gives CDR1 MNHEY, CDR2 SVGAGI. Between the trimmed V and J ends, which lost 2 bases and 7 bases, there was a span of 11 bases. The CDR3, as DNA: TGTGCCAGCAGTTACCTCGGGTGGGGGACCCAGTACTTC. It translates to CASSYLGWGTQYF.

On this clone: Other DNA sequences in this specimen translate into the identical CDR3. The chain uses TRBV28 and TRBJ2-7; TRBD2 matches at 7 bases. After removal of 6 bases from V and 2 bases from J, the junction contained 7 bases not matched to a gene. Germline CDR1 is MDHEN and CDR2 is SYDVKM. CDR3 size: 14 residues. The CDR3 sequence is CASSQGAGTYEQYF. In DNA, the CDR3 is TGTGCCAGCAGCCAAGGAGCGGGAACCTACGAGCAGTACTTC. Combining the CDR3 with reference TRBV28 and TRBJ2-7 gives the whole variable domain DVKVTQSSRYLVKRTGEKVFLECVQDMDHENMFWYRQDPGLGLRLIYFSYDVKMKEKGDIPEGYSVSREKKERFSLILESASTNQTSMYLCASSQGAGTYEQYFGPGTRLTVT.

This clone was recorded once. The chain joins TRBV6-5 to TRBJ2-5; D may correspond to TRBD1 or TRBD2 (6 bases each). Germline CDR1 MNHEY, CDR2 SVGAGI. The ends were cut back, 6 bases at V and 11 bases at J, with 25 bases in the middle. The CDR3 contains 15 residues. CDR3: CASSHHREGTGEQYF. In DNA form, the CDR3 reads TGTGCCAGCAGCCATCACAGGGAAGGGACGGGAGAGCAGTACTTC.

The J gene is TRBJ1-1, the V gene TRBV28, with 8 bases fitting TRBD1. The CDR3 contains 17 residues. Trimming removed 4 bases from V and 6 bases from J; junction bases left unmatched: 16. CDR1 is MDHEN and CDR2 is SYDVKM in the germline V gene. CDR3 sequence (DNA): TGTGCCAGCAGTTCCGTCCCGGGACAGGTCCCGGGTCCTGAAGCTTTCTTT. Protein sequence: CASSSVPGQVPGPEAFF.

To note about this clone: Other DNA sequences of this sample code for an identical CDR3. The chain recombines TRBV28 with TRBJ2-3; no definite D call. V lost 3 bases and J 1 base, leaving 8 bases between the germline ends. The CDR3 length is 14 residues. CDR1 and CDR2 (germline): MDHEN, SYDVKM. CDR3 protein: CASSFLSGTDTQYF. In DNA, the CDR3 is TGTGCCAGCAGTTTCCTCTCGGGCACAGATACGCAGTATTTT. The complete variable domain, with remaining parts taken from reference TRBV28 and TRBJ2-3, reads DVKVTQSSRYLVKRTGEKVFLECVQDMDHENMFWYRQDPGLGLRLIYFSYDVKMKEKGDIPEGYSVSREKKERFSLILESASTNQTSMYLCASSFLSGTDTQYFGPGTRLTVL.

This rearrangement joins TRBV5-1 to TRBJ2-7; D is ambiguous. Between the trimmed V and J ends, which lost 0 bases and 2 bases, there was a span of 9 bases. The germline V gene encodes CDR1 SGHRS and CDR2 YFSETQ. CDR3 size: 14 residues. CDR3: CASSLDVRTYEQYF. The CDR3 DNA follows: TGCGCCAGCAGCTTGGACGTCCGGACCTACGAGCAGTACTTC.